The sequence of this TCR beta chain was determined in a study of shared clonotypes between healthy human individuals. Study conclusions and caveats: Non-shared clonotypes displayed generation probabilities falling below those of clonotypes present in all four donors. What naive subsets generally showed was a larger estimated richness than memory subsets showed.

Sequencing was performed with immunoSEQ multiplex PCR; in TCRdb, only in-frame clones are kept and a portion is missing. The repertoire holds some 1.5 million clones, with roughly 97% as singletons. This clone was found once. Its target is not known. CD4+ cells underwent separation, giving CD45RA+ naive and CD45RA-negative memory subsets. There are 15 residues in the CDR3. Germline V gene sequence: CDR1 KGHSH, CDR2 LQKENI. Trimming took 5 bases from V and 4 from J; bases not matched to a gene: 4. This TCR came from a man aged 25-45 years in good health. What was sequenced was naive CD4+ T cells sorted from blood. Subset reported: CD45RA+ positively selected. The gene calls are TRBV18 and TRBJ2-3, with 12 bases aligning to TRBD2. Here the CDR3 reads CASSALAGGADTQYF. CDR3 nucleotides: TGTGCCAGCTCAGCACTAGCGGGAGGAGCAGATACGCAGTATTTT.